This T cell receptor beta chain was documented in a study of OX40 agonist ivuxolimab in advanced cancers. Across the whole study: The diagnoses of dose-escalation patients were hepatocellular carcinoma, melanoma, renal cell or head and neck cancer. People who had prior anti-PD-1, anti-PD-L1 or anti-CTLA-4 therapy could take part, and under 45% had some.

Unmatched junction bases numbered 2, after V lost 4 bases and J lost 2 bases. The CDR3 sequence is 13 residues long. The V gene's germline CDR1 is SGHNT and CDR2 YYREEE (reference sequence). TCRdb's copy holds only in-frame clones and misses some; the assay was immunoSEQ multiplex PCR. The data contain about 65,000 clones, about 92% of them singletons. Patients were ruled out by autoimmune disease history or systemic immunosuppression. Sampled blood was obtained at baseline, cycle 4 day 1, and cycle 7 day 1. The chain uses TRBV5-4 and TRBJ2-7; 8 bases fit TRBD1. The specimen comprised CD4+ or CD8+ T cells sorted from blood, sampled in a trial of the OX40 agonist ivuxolimab. This receptor was obtained from an adult with an advanced solid tumor such as melanoma, head and neck, liver or kidney cancer. The CDR3: CASSPQGAYEQYF. Here the CDR3 DNA reads TGTGCCAGCAGCCCACAGGGGGCCTACGAGCAGTACTTC.